A single sample gave rise to the 27 T cell receptor beta chains below, sequenced in a study of blood T cell repertoires in COVID-19. Assay: immunoSEQ multiplex PCR; the TCRdb copy retains only in-frame clones and omits some. The sample includes under 200,000 clones, 76% of them seen just once. Sequenced: peripheral blood. These receptors were taken from a woman of 80 years or more with acute or convalescent COVID-19.

J is TRBJ2-7 and V is TRBV20-1; D is undetermined. Looked up from germline, CDR1 is DFQATT and CDR2 is SNEGSKA (reference sequence). The V and J ends lost 1 base and 4 bases respectively, with 5 bases between them. The CDR3 extends over 11 amino acids. This chain's CDR3 is CSARGLYEQYF. CDR3 nucleotides: TGCAGTGCTAGAGGACTGTACGAGCAGTACTTC.

V is TRBV6-6 and J is TRBJ1-2; 7 bases fit TRBD1. The length of the CDR3 is 14 residues. Germline V CDR1 and CDR2: MNHNY, SVGAGI (reference sequence). V dropped 5 bases and J dropped 3; count of bases not matched to a gene: 6. This CDR3 is CASSQTGRDYGYTF. CDR3 DNA: TGTGCCAGCAGTCAGACAGGGCGGGACTATGGCTACACCTTC.

This rearrangement joins TRBV6-1 to TRBJ2-7; TRBD2 might be the D (5 bases). Trimming stripped 5 bases from V and 5 bases from J, with 10 bases between. Germline CDR1 and CDR2: MNHNS and SASEGT. CDR3 length: 12 amino acids. The CDR3, as DNA: TGTGCCAGCAGTACCCCCGGGAACGAGCAGTACTTC. This translates into CASSTPGNEQYF.

This clone has just one count. V usage is TRBV10-3 and J usage is TRBJ2-7; D is perhaps TRBD2 (6 bases). This CDR3 has 14 amino acids. CDR1 ENHRY and CDR2 SYGVKD come from the germline V gene. V lost 5 bases to trimming and J lost 4 bases, with 15 bases between them. CDR3 loop: CAISQGTSLYEQYF. CDR3 DNA sequence: TGTGCCATCAGTCAAGGGACTTCACTTTACGAGCAGTACTTC.

This chain connects TRBV10-3 to TRBJ1-5; D possibly corresponds to TRBD1 (6 bases). Looked up from germline, CDR1 is ENHRY and CDR2 is SYGVKD. The CDR3 length is 14 residues. V lost 3 bases to trimming and J lost 2 bases, with 8 bases between them. The CDR3 nucleotides read TGTGCCATCAGTGATTCAGGGGGCAATCAGCCCCAGCATTTT. Encoded protein: CAISDSGGNQPQHF.

The chain links TRBV5-8 to TRBJ2-5; D is unresolved. Germline CDR1 and CDR2: SGHTS and YDEGEE. V shed 4 bases and J shed 5 bases, with 15 bases lying between them. The CDR3 is made up of 14 amino acids. The CDR3 spells CASSVGGGEETQYF. DNA of the CDR3: TGTGCCAGCAGCGTTGGTGGCGGCGAGGAGACCCAGTACTTC.

This chain uses TRBV7-3 with TRBJ2-6, with D possibly being TRBD1 (6 bases). The germline gives CDR1 SGHTA, CDR2 FQGTGA. V gave up 4 bases and J gave up 1 base, with 14 bases separating them. The CDR3 is 17 residues long. The DNA of the CDR3 is TGTGCCAGCAGCTCCTCACCCCAGGGGTCTGGGGCCAACGTCCTGACTTTC. Protein: CASSSSPQGSGANVLTF.

The genes are TRBV7-2 and TRBJ1-5; D call uncertain. Germline lookup yields CDR1 SGHTA and CDR2 FQGNSA. The V gene lost 2 bases and the J gene lost 5 bases, with 7 bases spanning the gap. The CDR3 extends over 13 amino acids. The CDR3 bases are TGTGCCAGCAGCTTATTGTTCGATCAGCCCCAGCATTTT. This codes for CASSLLFDQPQHF.

This chain uses TRBV6-6 with TRBJ1-2; tentatively, D is TRBD1 (6 bases). CDR3 length equals 13 residues. Germline V gene data show CDR1 as MNHNY and CDR2 as SVGAGI (reference sequence). Trimming removed 6 bases from V and 3 bases from J, with 11 bases in between. CDR3 sequence: CASSLRQDYGYTF. The CDR3 coding sequence is TGTGCCAGCAGCTTAAGACAGGACTATGGCTACACCTTC.

CDR3 bases: TGCGCCAGCAGCGGTTCAGATACTAACTATGGCTACACCTTC. Protein: CASSGSDTNYGYTF. This sequence joins TRBV5-1 and TRBJ1-2; D uncertain. The CDR3 contains 14 residues. Looked up from germline, CDR1 is SGHRS and CDR2 is YFSETQ. Trimming shortened V by 4 bases and J by 0 bases, and 10 bases separated the two germline ends.

This sequence joins TRBV6-5 and TRBJ1-5, with unresolved D. Germline V gene sequence: CDR1 MNHEY, CDR2 SVGAGI. The V end lost 0 bases, the J end lost 6 bases, and 9 bases lay between the germline ends. The CDR3 is 14 residues long. DNA of the CDR3: TGTGCCAGCAGTTACTCTAGGCAGGTTCAGCCCCAGCATTTT. This encodes CASSYSRQVQPQHF.

V gene TRBV2 combines with J gene TRBJ1-1; D not certain. This CDR3 spans 14 amino acids. CDR1 and CDR2 from the germline V gene are SNHLY and FYNNEI. V lost 5 bases, J lost 5 bases, and 15 bases lay in between. The CDR3 reads CASSPLVSRTEAFF. For the CDR3, the DNA is TGTGCCAGCAGTCCCTTGGTCAGCAGGACTGAAGCTTTCTTT.

This clone has a single count. V and J are TRBV24-1 and TRBJ2-2; the match to TRBD1 covers 8 bases. V dropped 3 bases and J dropped 5; count of bases not matched to a gene: 4. Germline V gene data show CDR1 as KGHDR and CDR2 as SFDVKD. The length of the CDR3 is 15 residues. The CDR3 DNA reads as TGTGCCACCAGTGATCCCGGACAGGGAACCGGGGAGCTGTTTTTT. It specifies CATSDPGQGTGELFF.

This clone was found once. The V call is TRBV9, the J call TRBJ2-3; D is uncertain. This CDR3 is 14 amino acids long. The germline V gene encodes CDR1 SGDLS and CDR2 YYNGEE. V was shortened by 4 bases and J by 2 bases, with 11 bases between the two germline ends. The CDR3 nucleotides are TGTGCCAGCAGCCCCCGACAATCCACAGATACGCAGTATTTT. Translating it yields CASSPRQSTDTQYF.

The chain joins TRBV7-9 to TRBJ1-1; no reliable D call. This CDR3 is 11 amino acids long. Germline CDR1 and CDR2: SEHNR and FQNEAQ (reference sequence). The ends were cut back, 6 bases at V and 7 bases at J, with 9 bases in the middle. CDR3 DNA sequence: TGTGCCAGCAGGGGCGGGAATGAAGCTTTCTTT. It codes for CASRGGNEAFF.

The V gene is TRBV24-1, the J gene TRBJ2-3, with 8 positions matching TRBD2. The V segment lost 2 bases and the J segment 0 bases; nucleotides outside the gene matches: 0. This CDR3 comprises 15 residues. Germline V gene sequence: CDR1 KGHDR, CDR2 SFDVKD. CDR3 DNA sequence: TGTGCCACCAGTGATTCTAGCGGGAGCACAGATACGCAGTATTTT. Amino acid sequence: CATSDSSGSTDTQYF.

The chain carries TRBV7-2 and TRBJ2-7; tentative D call: TRBD1 (5 bases). The CDR3 contains 15 residues. Germline V lookup: CDR1 SGHTA, CDR2 FQGNSA. Between the trimmed V and J ends, which lost 2 bases and 1 base, there was a span of 12 bases. The CDR3 region is CASSLRVPGSYEQYF. The DNA of the CDR3 is TGTGCCAGCAGCTTAAGGGTTCCAGGGTCCTACGAGCAGTACTTC. The variable domain in full, completed from reference TRBV7-2 and TRBJ2-7, reads GAGVSQSPSNKVTEKGKDVELRCDPISGHTALYWYRQSLGQGLEFLIYFQGNSAPDKSGLPSDRFSAERTGGSVSTLTIQRTQQEDSAVYLCASSLRVPGSYEQYFGPGTRLTVT.

V usage is TRBV19 and J usage is TRBJ2-3; D possibly corresponds to TRBD1 (6 bases). V was shortened by 6 bases and J by 3 bases, with 10 bases between the two germline ends. CDR1 and CDR2 (germline): LNHDA, SQIVND (reference sequence). The CDR3 loop spans 13 amino acids. For the CDR3, the DNA is TGTGCCAGTAGGCTTACAGGGACAGATACGCAGTATTTT. It is translated as CASRLTGTDTQYF.

A single count supports this clone. The chain carries TRBV21-1 and TRBJ1-2; TRBD1, the D gene given by the table, was not confirmed from the DNA. TRBV21-1 is described as a pseudogene. The CDR3 is 16 residues long. CDR3 sequence (DNA): TGTGCCAGCAGCAAAGTGGGCCTCCCTGGGAACTATGGCTACACCTTC. It translates to CASSKVGLPGNYGYTF.

The chain has TRBV6-5 and TRBJ2-1, with 8 positions matching TRBD2. Germline lookup yields CDR1 MNHEY and CDR2 SVGAGI. The trim removed 7 bases at V and 4 bases at J, leaving 9 bases unmatched. This CDR3 is 15 amino acids long. The CDR3, as DNA: TGTGCCAGCAAAAAAAGCGGGAGCGGTTACAATGAGCAGTTCTTC. Translated: CASKKSGSGYNEQFF.

This chain connects TRBV1 to TRBJ2-7; the table's D call, TRBD1, was not checked against the DNA. TRBV1 is designated a pseudogene. The CDR3 is made up of 19 amino acids. The CDR3 bases are TGCACCAGCAGCCAAGACCGGGACACGGACCTCTCCCTCTCCTACGAGCAGTACTTC. It translates to CTSSQDRDTDLSLSYEQYF.

This chain uses TRBV2 with TRBJ1-2; maybe TRBD1 (6 bases). CDR1 is SNHLY, CDR2 FYNNEI, per germline. With 7 bases removed from V and 0 bases from J, the gap between germline ends came to 12 bases. This CDR3 comprises 14 residues. CDR3 DNA sequence: TGTGCCAGCATTGGGGGACAAGCTAACTATGGCTACACCTTC. It specifies CASIGGQANYGYTF.

This chain connects TRBV5-5 to TRBJ1-4, with unresolved D. Germline V gene sequence: CDR1 SGHKS, CDR2 YYEKEE (reference sequence). CDR3 length: 14 amino acids. The V end lost 4 bases, the J end lost 8 bases, and 15 bases lay between the germline ends. CDR3 protein: CASSLGGLGEKLFF. The CDR3 DNA sequence: TGTGCCAGCAGCCTTGGAGGGCTGGGCGAAAAACTGTTTTTT.

The chain couples TRBV6-1 to TRBJ1-5, with D possibly matching TRBD1 (5 bases). The CDR3 is 14 amino acids. Germline values: CDR1 MNHNS, CDR2 SASEGT. V lost 2 bases and J lost 6, with 11 bases in between. CDR3 protein: CASSEQGIGQPQHF. CDR3 DNA: TGTGCCAGCAGTGAACAGGGCATCGGTCAGCCCCAGCATTTT.

V usage is TRBV11-2 and J usage is TRBJ2-3, with 10 bases lining up with TRBD2. Germline V CDR1 and CDR2: SGHAT, FQNNGV. The J segment lost 2 bases and the V segment lost 0 bases, leaving 8 bases of the junction unmatched. The CDR3 is 18 residues long. As DNA, the CDR3 is TGTGCCAGCAGCTTAGATGATCTAGCGGGAGTATACACAGATACGCAGTATTTT. Protein: CASSLDDLAGVYTDTQYF.

This chain uses TRBV18 with TRBJ2-2, with 8 bases that match TRBD2. The CDR3 totals 16 residues. Looked up from germline, CDR1 is KGHSH and CDR2 is LQKENI. J lost 5 bases, V lost 8 bases, and 13 bases had no gene match. The CDR3 sequence: CASPADGGAGTGELFF. CDR3 sequence (DNA): TGTGCCAGCCCCGCCGACGGGGGGGCCGGAACCGGGGAGCTGTTTTTT. Complete variable domain (other parts from reference TRBV18 and TRBJ2-2): NAGVMQNPRHLVRRRGQEARLRCSPMKGHSHVYWYRQLPEEGLKFMVYLQKENIIDESGMPKERFSAEFPKEGPSILRIQQVVRGDSAAYFCASPADGGAGTGELFFGEGSRLTVL.

The gene calls are TRBV10-1 and TRBJ2-2, with TRBD2 identical over 10 bases. The CDR3 totals 15 residues. Trimming at V came to 4 bases and at J to 8 bases, leaving 7 bases not matched to a gene. Germline CDR1 is WNHNN and CDR2 is SYGVQD (reference sequence). In nucleotides, the CDR3 is TGCGCCAGCAGTGCAAAAGCGGGAGGGACTGGGGAGCTGTTTTTT. It codes for CASSAKAGGTGELFF.